These 17 T cell receptor beta chains originate from one sample sequenced in a study of blood T cell repertoires in COVID-19 (TCRdb year 2020). The library was prepared using the immunoSEQ multiplex PCR assay. As stored in TCRdb, this immuneACCESS dataset retains in-frame rearrangements with V and J assigned. A fraction of the clones does not appear; measured against another copy, unresolved V genes explain less than half of the discrepancy, and the remainder lacks a known reason. This sample has about 98,000 clones in its table, and about four fifths of those were observed once. In total, the top ten clones hold approximately 25% of the sample. Input material: peripheral blood. All receptors come from a man aged 65-85 years with acute or convalescent COVID-19.

The chain couples TRBV5-1 to TRBJ1-3; 9 nucleotides line up with TRBD1. With 4 bases clipped from V and 2 bases from J, the junction kept 10 bases outside the gene matches. Per the germline V gene, CDR1 is SGHRS and CDR2 is YFSETQ. The CDR3 is 17 residues long. DNA for the CDR3: TGCGCCAGCAGCGTCCGTACAGGGGGCGGCCCTGGAAACACCATATATTTT. It specifies CASSVRTGGGPGNTIYF.

Only a few counts were recorded for this clone. The chain recombines TRBV7-2 with TRBJ2-7, with unresolved D. V gave up 4 bases and J gave up 7 bases, with 17 bases separating them. In germline, CDR1 is SGHTA, CDR2 FQGNSA. This CDR3 is built from 14 residues. CDR3 region: CASSSRLDPWEQYF. The CDR3 coding sequence is TGTGCCAGCAGCTCCCGCCTAGACCCCTGGGAGCAGTACTTC. Full variable domain (outside the CDR3, taken from reference TRBV7-2 and TRBJ2-7): GAGVSQSPSNKVTEKGKDVELRCDPISGHTALYWYRQSLGQGLEFLIYFQGNSAPDKSGLPSDRFSAERTGGSVSTLTIQRTQQEDSAVYLCASSSRLDPWEQYFGPGTRLTVT.

This chain uses TRBV6-2 or TRBV6-3 with TRBJ1-2, with D maybe TRBD1 (6 bases). The CDR3 contains 14 residues. Per germline, CDR1 MNHEY and CDR2 SVGEGT. With 0 bases removed from V and 6 bases from J, the gap between germline ends came to 11 bases. CDR3: CASSYSIKGDGYTF. CDR3 DNA: TGTGCCAGCAGTTACTCGATCAAGGGGGATGGCTACACCTTC.

The J gene is TRBJ2-2, the V gene TRBV5-6, with D tentatively TRBD1 (5 bases). Germline CDR1 reads SGHDT; CDR2 reads YYEEEE. The CDR3 runs 14 residues. The V end was cut by 5 bases, the J end by 3 bases, with 11 bases between. Here the CDR3 DNA reads TGTGCCAGCAGGGTAGGGGTTTACACCGGGGAGCTGTTTTTT. It encodes CASRVGVYTGELFF.

This sequence joins TRBV29-1 and TRBJ2-1; 9 bases are shared with TRBD1. The trim removed 5 bases at V and 6 bases at J, leaving 5 bases unmatched. The CDR3 sequence is 13 residues long. Germline lookup yields CDR1 SQVTM and CDR2 ANQGSEA. For the CDR3, the DNA is TGCAGCGTTAGACAGGGGGGGGGCAATGAGCAGTTCTTC. It codes for CSVRQGGGNEQFF.

The chain combines TRBV6-5 with TRBJ1-1; tentative D call: TRBD1 (6 bases). This CDR3 is 16 amino acids long. Germline V CDR1 and CDR2: MNHEY, SVGAGI. The V and J ends lost 0 bases and 7 bases respectively, with 18 bases between them. CDR3 protein: CASSYSPTGLEDEAFF. The DNA of the CDR3 is TGTGCCAGCAGTTACTCCCCGACAGGCCTTGAAGATGAAGCTTTCTTT.

This chain joins TRBV28 and TRBJ2-1; TRBD2 aligns across 11 bases. In germline, CDR1 is MDHEN, CDR2 SYDVKM. V was clipped by 6 bases and J by 3 bases; unmatched bases: 4. The CDR3 is 15 residues long. The CDR3 DNA sequence: TGTGCCAGCAGCGAGACTAGCGGGATCTACAATGAGCAGTTCTTC. Its protein is CASSETSGIYNEQFF.

The rearrangement links TRBV5-6 to TRBJ1-2, with 7 bases that match TRBD1. The ends lost 4 bases at V and 7 bases at J; junction bases unmatched: 7. The CDR3 length is 13 residues. The germline V gene encodes CDR1 SGHDT and CDR2 YYEEEE. CDR3 residues: CASSPDRAGGYTF. CDR3 sequence (DNA): TGTGCCAGCAGCCCCGACAGGGCTGGTGGCTACACCTTC. Based on the CDR3 plus reference TRBV5-6 and TRBJ1-2, the full variable domain is DAGVTQSPTHLIKTRGQQVTLRCSPKSGHDTVSWYQQALGQGPQFIFQYYEEEERQRGNFPDRFSGHQFPNYSSELNVNALLLGDSALYLCASSPDRAGGYTFGSGTRLTVV.

The V call is TRBV5-1, the J call TRBJ1-6; tentative D call: TRBD1 (6 bases). This CDR3 spans 17 amino acids. V lost 0 bases, J lost 6 bases, and 16 bases lay in between. CDR1 is SGHRS, CDR2 YFSETQ, per germline. CDR3 sequence (DNA): TGCGCCAGCAGCTTGGGCGCGCTCCGGGACACTAATTCACCCCTCCACTTT. Its protein product is CASSLGALRDTNSPLHF.

The rearrangement uses TRBV7-2 and TRBJ2-4; D is unresolved. CDR1 SGHTA and CDR2 FQGNSA come from the germline V gene. The CDR3 contains 12 residues. Trimming stripped 5 bases from V and 8 bases from J, with 10 bases between. The CDR3 spells CASSPDRDIQYF. DNA of the CDR3: TGTGCCAGCAGCCCCGATCGGGACATTCAGTACTTC.

V is TRBV9 and J is TRBJ2-3; D may be TRBD2 (5 bases). The germline gives CDR1 SGDLS, CDR2 YYNGEE. This CDR3 is 15 amino acids long. Deletions cut 0 bases from V and 4 bases from J, with 12 bases between. The CDR3 DNA reads as TGTGCCAGCAGCGTAGCCGGACTCACCCCAGATACGCAGTATTTT. Translation gives CASSVAGLTPDTQYF.

In this sample, this clone turned up once. The V gene is TRBV18, the J gene TRBJ2-1; 10 positions agree with TRBD2. The J segment lost 5 bases and the V segment lost 2 bases, leaving 3 bases of the junction unmatched. In germline, CDR1 is KGHSH, CDR2 LQKENI. This CDR3 has 15 residues. The CDR3 nucleotides are TGTGCCAGCTCACCAAGGACTAGCGGTGACAATGAGCAGTTCTTC. Translating gives CASSPRTSGDNEQFF.

The V call is TRBV10-3, the J call TRBJ2-3, with 11 nucleotides matching TRBD2. There are 17 residues in the CDR3. Looked up from germline, CDR1 is ENHRY and CDR2 is SYGVKD. The trim removed 4 bases at V and 2 bases at J, leaving 8 bases unmatched. CDR3 DNA sequence: TGTGCCATCAGTGGTGGGGGGACTAGCGGATACACAGATACGCAGTATTTT. Protein product: CAISGGGTSGYTDTQYF.

The V gene is TRBV5-1, the J gene TRBJ2-7, with TRBD1 identical over 7 bases. Germline assignment: CDR1 SGHRS and CDR2 YFSETQ. The V segment lost 4 bases and the J segment 1 base; nucleotides outside the gene matches: 5. This CDR3 is built from 14 residues. CDR3 loop: CASSTSGQSYEQYF. The CDR3 nucleotides are TGCGCCAGCAGCACCTCGGGACAGTCCTACGAGCAGTACTTC.

Written as DNA, the CDR3 is TGTGCCAGCAGCCGACAGGGAAACACTGAAGCTTTCTTT. Its translation: CASSRQGNTEAFF. The gene calls are TRBV28 and TRBJ1-1, with TRBD1 matching over 7 bases. CDR1 and CDR2 (germline): MDHEN, SYDVKM. Losses at the gene ends were 6 bases for V and 2 bases for J; bases not matched to a gene: 3. The CDR3 totals 13 residues.

This sequence joins TRBV18 and TRBJ2-6; 13 nucleotides align to TRBD2. Trimming at V came to 3 bases and at J to 4 bases, leaving 9 bases not matched to a gene. Per the germline V gene, CDR1 is KGHSH and CDR2 is LQKENI. The length of the CDR3 is 19 residues. In DNA, the CDR3 is TGTGCCAGCTCACCCCAATCCCGGACTAGCGGGAGAGGGGCCAACGTCCTGACTTTC. As protein: CASSPQSRTSGRGANVLTF.

The rearrangement links TRBV10-1 to TRBJ2-2, with TRBD2 identical over 9 bases. The CDR3 length is 14 residues. Germline V gene lookup returns CDR1 WNHNN and CDR2 SYGVQD (reference sequence). Trimming removed 10 bases from V and 6 bases from J; junction bases left unmatched: 9. CDR3 nucleotides: TGCGCCACCTCGGGCGGGAGGGGTCCCGGGGAGCTGTTTTTT. The encoded protein is CATSGGRGPGELFF.